Below, 13 T cell receptor beta chains from the same sample are listed, as sequenced in a study of cytomegalovirus exposure and HLA in healthy donors. Amplification used 60 Vbeta primers and 13 Jbeta primers. Produced via immunoSEQ multiplex PCR; TCRdb's table is partial and in-frame only. The sample carries roughly 69,000 clones, about 75% recorded once. The specimen sequenced was PBMCs. Receptor source: a man aged 18 to 35 in good health and CMV-seronegative.

Comments on this clone: The junction differs from germline at one of its ends, possibly a read error. V usage is TRBV2 and J usage is TRBJ1-1; D is undetermined. CDR1 and CDR2 (germline): SNHLY, FYNNEI. The CDR3 has 14 amino acids. CDR3 sequence: CASREGRRMTEAFF. The CDR3 region has the DNA TGTGCCAGCAGGGAAGGGAGGCGGATGACTGAAGCTTTCTTT.

This clone was observed a few times. The chain is built from TRBV19 and TRBJ1-2, with D possibly TRBD1 on 6 matching bases. Germline loops: CDR1 LNHDA, CDR2 SQIVND (reference sequence). This CDR3 has 14 amino acids. V gave up 5 bases and J gave up 4 bases, with 14 bases separating them. CDR3 protein: CASSPQGLGYGYTF. The CDR3 coding sequence is TGTGCCAGTAGTCCCCAGGGGCTTGGCTATGGCTACACCTTC.

Only one count was recorded for this clone. This rearrangement joins TRBV25-1 to TRBJ1-2, with TRBD1 as a possible D gene (6 bases). The V end lost 4 bases, the J end lost 3 bases, and 15 bases lay between the germline ends. The CDR3 consists of 15 residues. CDR1 and CDR2 from the germline V gene are MGHDK and SYGVNS. CDR3 region: CASSGPRGPDYGYTF. CDR3 sequence (DNA): TGTGCCAGCAGTGGACCCAGGGGACCTGACTATGGCTACACCTTC.

The V gene is TRBV14, the J gene TRBJ1-5, with D possibly TRBD1 on 5 matching bases. Trimming removed 1 base at V and 0 bases at J, with 13 bases between. Looked up from germline, CDR1 is SGHDN and CDR2 is FVKESK. The CDR3 length is 17 residues. In DNA form, the CDR3 reads TGTGCCAGCAGCCAAGCCCCCAGGGCTGGTAGCAATCAGCCCCAGCATTTT. This gives the protein CASSQAPRAGSNQPQHF.

This sequence joins TRBV4-1 and TRBJ2-2; TRBD2 aligns across 10 bases. V gave up 5 bases and J gave up 5 bases; unmatched junction bases: 8. The V gene's germline CDR1 is MGHRA and CDR2 YSYEKL. The CDR3 runs to 16 residues. CDR3 coding DNA: TGCGCCAGCAGCGGAGCGGGGGGGCCGGGAACCGGGGAGCTGTTTTTT. Amino acid sequence: CASSGAGGPGTGELFF.

The chain links TRBV4-2 to TRBJ2-3; 15 bases line up with TRBD2. After removal of 0 bases from V and 6 bases from J, the junction contained 7 bases not matched to a gene. The CDR3 runs 18 residues. Germline lookup yields CDR1 LGHNA and CDR2 YNFKEQ. The chain's CDR3 is CASSQEGTSGGSGDTQYF. CDR3 bases: TGTGCCAGCAGCCAAGAAGGGACTAGCGGGGGGTCTGGGGATACGCAGTATTTT.

This chain joins TRBV30 and TRBJ2-3, with a tentative D call TRBD1 (6 bases). CDR1 GTSNPN and CDR2 SVGIG come from the germline V gene (reference sequence). The germline V and J ends were trimmed by 4 bases and 2 bases, with 13 bases remaining between them. This CDR3 has 14 amino acids. As DNA, the CDR3 is TGTGCCTGGACAGGGGAGAGGGCCACAGATACGCAGTATTTT. Its translation: CAWTGERATDTQYF. Full variable domain (outside the CDR3, taken from reference TRBV30 and TRBJ2-3): SQTIHQWPATLVQPVGSPLSLECTVEGTSNPNLYWYRQAAGRGLQLLFYSVGIGQISSEVPQNLSASRPQDRQFILSSKKLLLSDSGFYLCAWTGERATDTQYFGPGTRLTVL.

This clone has a handful of counts. The chain is built from TRBV6-1 and TRBJ1-4; 7 nucleotides line up with TRBD1. Losses at the gene ends were 3 bases for V and 8 bases for J; bases not matched to a gene: 15. This CDR3 spans 17 amino acids. CDR1 MNHNS and CDR2 SASEGT come from the germline V gene. The CDR3 here is CASSEFLPGTVGEKLFF. Written as DNA, the CDR3 is TGTGCCAGCAGTGAGTTTCTACCCGGGACAGTGGGGGAAAAACTGTTTTTT.

CDR3 DNA: TGTGCCAGCTCATACAAACAGGGGGGAACTGAAGCTTTCTTT. It translates to CASSYKQGGTEAFF. This rearrangement joins TRBV18 to TRBJ1-1; 8 nucleotides line up with TRBD1. In germline, CDR1 is KGHSH, CDR2 LQKENI. This CDR3 is 14 amino acids long. The ends lost 5 bases at V and 5 bases at J; junction bases unmatched: 7.

This clone has more than one count but fewer than ten. This sequence joins TRBV2 and TRBJ2-7; no clear D. The CDR3 loop spans 13 amino acids. Germline values: CDR1 SNHLY, CDR2 FYNNEI. The ends were cut back, 3 bases at V and 4 bases at J, with 10 bases in the middle. Here the CDR3 reads CASSDRGLYEQYF. For the CDR3, the DNA is TGTGCCAGCAGTGACCGAGGTTTGTACGAGCAGTACTTC. The full variable domain, completed using reference TRBV2 and TRBJ2-7, is EPEVTQTPSHQVTQMGQEVILRCVPISNHLYFYWYRQILGQKVEFLVSFYNNEISEKSEIFDDQFSVERPDGSNFTLKIRSTKLEDSAMYFCASSDRGLYEQYFGPGTRLTVT.

The chain has TRBV19 and TRBJ1-4; D is unclear. Trimming cost V 4 bases and J 0 bases, with 12 bases left between them. Germline assignment: CDR1 LNHDA and CDR2 SQIVND (reference sequence). This CDR3 has 16 residues. In nucleotides, the CDR3 is TGTGCCAGTAGTACTAGCACAGATGCAACTAATGAAAAACTGTTTTTT. This codes for CASSTSTDATNEKLFF.

Written as DNA, the CDR3 is TGTGCCAGCAGTTTACGGCTAGCGGGGGAAAATGAGCAGTTCTTC. It encodes CASSLRLAGENEQFF. This chain links TRBV27 with TRBJ2-1; 10 bases are a match to TRBD2. CDR3 length equals 15 residues. Germline lookup yields CDR1 MNHEY and CDR2 SMNVEV (reference sequence). J was trimmed by 7 bases and V by 2 bases; bases with no gene match: 5.

The chain combines TRBV5-1 with TRBJ2-2, with 7 bases identical to TRBD1. Germline CDR1 and CDR2: SGHRS and YFSETQ. CDR3 length: 15 amino acids. The J segment lost 3 bases and the V segment lost 3 bases, leaving 5 bases of the junction unmatched. The CDR3 region is CASSSTGLDTGELFF. The CDR3 nucleotides are TGCGCCAGCAGCTCGACAGGGTTGGACACCGGGGAGCTGTTTTTT.